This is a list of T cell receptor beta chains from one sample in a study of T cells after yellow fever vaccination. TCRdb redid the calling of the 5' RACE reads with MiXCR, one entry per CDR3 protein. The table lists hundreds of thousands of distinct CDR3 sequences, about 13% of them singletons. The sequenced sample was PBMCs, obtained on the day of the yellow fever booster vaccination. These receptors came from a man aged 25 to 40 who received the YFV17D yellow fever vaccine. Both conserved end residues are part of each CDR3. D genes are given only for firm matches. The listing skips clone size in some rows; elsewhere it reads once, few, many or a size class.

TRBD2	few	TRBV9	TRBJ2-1	TGTGCCAGCAGCGAGGGGGGACTAGCGGGACAAAGCTCCTACAATGAGCAGTTCTTC	CASSEGGLAGQSSYNEQFF
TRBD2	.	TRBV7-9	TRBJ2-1	TGTGCCAGCTCGACTAGCATCAATGAGCAGTTCTTC	CASSTSINEQFF
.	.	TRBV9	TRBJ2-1	TGTGCCAGCAATCCTCCCGAAGGCAATGAGCAGTTCTTC	CASNPPEGNEQFF
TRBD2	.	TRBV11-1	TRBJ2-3	TGTGCCAGCACCACTTACGCGGGACTAGCGGGAGGCCCCGGGGGCACAGATACGCAGTATTTT	CASTTYAGLAGGPGGTDTQYF
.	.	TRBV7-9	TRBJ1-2	TGTGCCAGCAGCCCGAGCGGTGTAGGCTATGGCTACACCTTC	CASSPSGVGYGYTF
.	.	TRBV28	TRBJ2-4	TGTGCCCGCGGGGTAGCCAAAAACATTCAGTACTTC	CARGVAKNIQYF
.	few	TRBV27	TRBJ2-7	TGTGCCAGCAGTTTAGAGCTCGGGACCCTGAGGACAAGGGACTCCTACGAGCAGTACTTC	CASSLELGTLRTRDSYEQYF
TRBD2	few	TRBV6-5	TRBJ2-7	TGTGCCAGCAGTTACACTAGCGGGAGGTTTAGTTCCTACGAGCAGTACTTC	CASSYTSGRFSSYEQYF
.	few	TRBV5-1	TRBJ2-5	TGCGCCAGCAGTTGGGAAGTCCAAGAGACCCAGTACTTC	CASSWEVQETQYF
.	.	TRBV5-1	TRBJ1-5	TGCGCCAGCAGCTCTATCCCGGGGGAACAGCCCCAGCATTTT	CASSSIPGEQPQHF
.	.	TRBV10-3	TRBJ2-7	TGTGCCGCGACTCTGGGAGTTACCTACGAGCAGTACTTC	CAATLGVTYEQYF
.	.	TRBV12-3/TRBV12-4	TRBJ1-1	TGTGCCAGCAGGAAAGACGGACAGTCGAACACTGAAGCTTTCTTT	CASRKDGQSNTEAFF
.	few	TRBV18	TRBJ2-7	TGTGCCAGCTCACCCCCCGGGAGACGCGACGAGCAGTACTTC	CASSPPGRRDEQYF
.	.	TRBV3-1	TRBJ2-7	TGTGCCAGCAGCCAAGCCAGCACGCGGGCTCACGAGCAGTACTTC	CASSQASTRAHEQYF
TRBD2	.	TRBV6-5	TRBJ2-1	TGTGCCAGCAGTTTGACAGCGGGACGCAATGAGCAGTTCTTC	CASSLTAGRNEQFF
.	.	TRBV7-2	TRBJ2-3	TGTGCCAGCAGCTTCAGTAGCGTCAGCACAGATACGCAGTATTTT	CASSFSSVSTDTQYF
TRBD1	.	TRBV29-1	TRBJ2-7	TGCAGCGTGCTCAGGGGGAACTCCTACGAGCAGTACTTC	CSVLRGNSYEQYF
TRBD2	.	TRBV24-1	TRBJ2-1	TGTGCCACCAGTGCAACTAGCGGGAGTTCCTACAATGAGCAGTTCTTC	CATSATSGSSYNEQFF
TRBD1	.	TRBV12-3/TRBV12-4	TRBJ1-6	TGTGCCAGCAGTCCAAGGGACAGTAAAAATTCACCCCTCCACTTT	CASSPRDSKNSPLHF
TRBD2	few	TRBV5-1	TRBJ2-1	TGCGCCAGCAGCGGGGCGGCGGGAGAATATGAGCAGTTCTTC	CASSGAAGEYEQFF
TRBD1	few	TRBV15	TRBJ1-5	TGTGCCACCGCAGGACAGGGCAATCAGCCCCAGCATTTT	CATAGQGNQPQHF
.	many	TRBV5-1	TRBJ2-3	TGCGCCAGCAGCCCTGGGGCCGGCACAGATACGCAGTATTTT	CASSPGAGTDTQYF
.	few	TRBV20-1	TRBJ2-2	TGCAGTGCTAGAAAGGGAGAGGCCGGGGAGCTGTTTTTT	CSARKGEAGELFF
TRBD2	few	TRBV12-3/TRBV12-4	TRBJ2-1	TGTGCCAGCAGCGTCGTAGCGGGTAACAATGAGCAGTTCTTC	CASSVVAGNNEQFF
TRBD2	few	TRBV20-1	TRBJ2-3	TGCAGTGCTAGAGGTCGGGCTAGCGGGAGTCATACGCAGTATTTT	CSARGRASGSHTQYF
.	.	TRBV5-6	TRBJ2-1	TGTGCCAGCAGCCCGAAAAGCAGATACAATGAGCAGTTCTTC	CASSPKSRYNEQFF
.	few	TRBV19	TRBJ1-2	TGTGCCAGTAGTGTACAGGGATTCGAGGGCTACACCTTC	CASSVQGFEGYTF
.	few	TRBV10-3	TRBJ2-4	TGTGCCATCAGTGATACTATTGGGGCCAAAAACATTCAGTACTTC	CAISDTIGAKNIQYF
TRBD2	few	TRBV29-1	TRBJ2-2	TGCAGCGTTGCCCCTAGCGGACTGAACACCGGGGAGCTGTTTTTT	CSVAPSGLNTGELFF
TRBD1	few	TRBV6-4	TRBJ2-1	TGTGCCAGCAGTCGGGACAGGCAAAACAATGAGCAGTTCTTC	CASSRDRQNNEQFF
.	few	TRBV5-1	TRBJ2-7	TGCGCCAGCAGCCCCGACGGGCTATACGAGCAGTACTTC	CASSPDGLYEQYF
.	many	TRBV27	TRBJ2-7	TGTGCCAGCAGTTCTCGGGACTCCTACGAGCAGTACTTC	CASSSRDSYEQYF